The rows below give T cell receptor beta chains drawn from one sample of a study of blood T cells in healthy people across ages. MiXCR, run by TCRdb on the 5' RACE reads, gives a single entry per CDR3 protein. The table shows 780,000 or so distinct CDR3 sequences, with more than 50% occurring only once. Sequences were obtained from blood. The receptors here all came from a man in his forties in good health. The CDR3 runs from the conserved cysteine through the conserved F or W. Each record gives: V gene, D gene, clone size, J gene, CDR3 DNA, CDR3 protein. D genes are given only for firm matches. Size is stated for part of the rows, as once, few or many counts, or as a class when the clone is expanded.

>TRBV18|.|.|TRBJ1-2
TGTGCCAGCGCACCGGGGACCGGCTATGGCTACACCTTC
CASAPGTGYGYTF
>TRBV20-1|TRBD2|few|TRBJ2-7
TGCAGTGCTAGAGACACTAGCGGGAGAAAATACGAGCAGTACTTC
CSARDTSGRKYEQYF
>TRBV12-5|TRBD1|few|TRBJ2-6
TGTGCTAGTGCCAGAGCAGGGGGCAGCTCTGGGGCCAACGTCCTGACTTTC
CASARAGGSSGANVLTF
>TRBV10-3|TRBD1|.|TRBJ2-5
TGTGCCATCAATATGGAGGACAGGGTCCAAGAGACCCAGTACTTC
CAINMEDRVQETQYF
>TRBV20-1|TRBD1|many|TRBJ1-2
TGCAGTGCTGGGCCCCCGGGACAGGTTGATGGCTACACCTTC
CSAGPPGQVDGYTF
>TRBV7-3|.|.|TRBJ2-2
TGTGCCAGCAGCTTACTGGGGCCGAACACCGGGGAGCTGTTTTTT
CASSLLGPNTGELFF
>TRBV5-1|.|.|TRBJ2-5
TGCGCCAGCAGCGAGAGACGGCTGCAAGAGACCCAGTACTTC
CASSERRLQETQYF
>TRBV28|.|once|TRBJ2-3
TGTGCCAGCAGCGACCTCGAGTCGGGGCTATATCCCCAAGATACGCAGTATTTT
CASSDLESGLYPQDTQYF
>TRBV20-1|.|.|TRBJ2-1
TGCAGTGCCCCGGCGGGGGCCGTTATAAGGAATGAGCAGTTCTTC
CSAPAGAVIRNEQFF
>TRBV29-1|.|few|TRBJ2-1
TGCAGCGTTGAAGGCAATGAGCAGTTCTTC
CSVEGNEQFF
>TRBV5-1|.|.|TRBJ1-2
TGCGCCAGCAGCTTGCGGCGTGACTATGGCTACACCTTC
CASSLRRDYGYTF
>TRBV7-2|.|few|TRBJ1-4
TGTGCCAGCAGCCGGGGGTTATTTGAAAAACTGTTTTTT
CASSRGLFEKLFF
>TRBV15|TRBD2|few|TRBJ2-1
TGTGCCACCAGCAGAGCGACTAGCGGGAGCCGTAATGAGCAGTTCTTC
CATSRATSGSRNEQFF
>TRBV27|.|.|TRBJ2-1
TGTGCCAGCAGTTTATCCCCAGGGCCTCCCTCCTACAATGAGCAGTTCTTC
CASSLSPGPPSYNEQFF
>TRBV28|.|.|TRBJ2-7
TGTGCCAGCAGTTCGCCACCCCCCCGGATAGCCTCCTACGAGCAGTACTTC
CASSSPPPRIASYEQYF
>TRBV29-1|TRBD1|few|TRBJ2-5
TGCAGCGTTGGGTGGGGCAGGGGGTCCCAAGAGACCCAGTACTTC
CSVGWGRGSQETQYF
>TRBV10-3|.|.|TRBJ2-7
TGTGCCATCAGGCCCCCTGACGGTAGCTCCTACGAGCAGTACTTC
CAIRPPDGSSYEQYF
>TRBV29-1|.|few|TRBJ2-7
TGCAGCGTTGAAGGGGGTAACTCCTACGAGCAGTACTTC
CSVEGGNSYEQYF
>TRBV20-1|TRBD1|once|TRBJ2-5
TGCAGTGCATTAATCACAGGGGTTGCGGAGACCCAGTACTTC
CSALITGVAETQYF
>TRBV29-1|TRBD2|.|TRBJ2-3
TGCAGCGTCAGACTAGCGGGAGTATTGGATACGCAGTATTTT
CSVRLAGVLDTQYF
>TRBV11-1|.|.|TRBJ2-2
TGTGCCAGCACCCAGGAGGGGCCCGGGGAGCTGTTTTTT
CASTQEGPGELFF
>TRBV15|.|.|TRBJ2-3
TGTGCCACCGAAGCGGCGTTCACAGATACGCAGTATTTT
CATEAAFTDTQYF
>TRBV28|TRBD2|few|TRBJ2-5
TGTGCCAGCAGTTCTGCGCCCACTAGCGGGGGAGGAGAGACCCAGTACTTC
CASSSAPTSGGGETQYF
>TRBV18|.|once|TRBJ2-7
TGTGCCAGCTCACCATCCACATCCTACGAGCAGTACTTC
CASSPSTSYEQYF
>TRBV11-2|.|few|TRBJ2-5
TGTGCCAGCGCACCCCGACAGGGAATCGGGGGAGAGACCCAGTACTTC
CASAPRQGIGGETQYF
>TRBV9|TRBD1|.|TRBJ1-5
TGTGCCAGCAGCGTGCAGGGGGCGAACAATCAGCCCCAGCATTTT
CASSVQGANNQPQHF
>TRBV5-1|.|.|TRBJ2-3
TGCGCCAGCAGCTTGGTGAAGGGGAGTGGGGCAGATACGCAGTATTTT
CASSLVKGSGADTQYF
>TRBV6-5|.|.|TRBJ1-2
TGTGCCAGCAGTTACGGGCAGCCCGAGGGTGGCTACACCTTC
CASSYGQPEGGYTF
>TRBV7-9|.|few|TRBJ2-1
TGTGCCAGCAGTCCTTATTTGATCGAGCAGTTCTTC
CASSPYLIEQFF
>TRBV11-3|.|few|TRBJ2-7
TGTGCCAGCAGCTTTTACTCAGGAAAGTACGAGCAGTACTTC
CASSFYSGKYEQYF
>TRBV6-2/TRBV6-3|.|.|TRBJ1-2
TGTGCCAGCAGTCCGGACAGACGATTTAACTATGGCTACACCTTC
CASSPDRRFNYGYTF
>TRBV7-6|.|few|TRBJ2-7
TGTGCCAGCAGCTTAGGACGGGGAGAGAACTACGAGCAGTACTTC
CASSLGRGENYEQYF
>TRBV9|.|.|TRBJ1-5
TGTGCCAGCAGCGTAGACGGGGGGGCATACCAGCCCCAGCATTTT
CASSVDGGAYQPQHF